Many counts were recorded for the clone carrying this T cell receptor beta chain. Its target is not known. This sample was included in a study of CD8 T cells in ankylosing spondylitis. TCRdb passed the 5' RACE reads through MiXCR, listing each CDR3 protein once. Of 50,000 to 75,000 distinct CDR3 sequences detected, under 7.5% appear once; the ten largest clones hold about 4.6%. Findings of the study overall: A subset of motif variants has previously been described in the synovial fluid and blood of reactive arthritis. Clones that were linked to disease were CD8+ and were relatively rare in peripheral blood. The study looked at matched synovial fluid samples from ankylosing spondylitis patients. Disease-linked clones were reported to be significantly enriched there.

CDR3 length: 17 residues. Unmatched junction bases numbered 8, after V lost 4 bases and J lost 0 bases. Looked up from germline, CDR1 is SGHTA and CDR2 is FQGNSA. Material for sequencing was synovial fluid, either unsorted or a sorted T cell fraction (not recorded which). V is TRBV7-2 and J is TRBJ2-1; 8 bases match TRBD2. The sequence derives from a male donor with ankylosing spondylitis. The CDR3 coding sequence is TGTGCCAGCAGCTCCCGGGGAGCGGGAGACTCCTACAATGAGCAGTTCTTC. Protein sequence: CASSSRGAGDSYNEQFF.